This TCR beta chain was identified during a study of OX40 agonist ivuxolimab in advanced cancers. Study details: Dose-escalation cases comprised hepatocellular carcinoma, melanoma, renal cell or head and neck cancer. Those enrolled were 80% to 85% male, with a mean age of around 57 years and ages from 23 to 79. Notes on the study in general: People who partly responded at 0.1-3.0 mg/kg had some of the least clonal expansion seen.

The length of the CDR3 is 14 residues. Germline CDR1 SGHTA, CDR2 FQGNSA. V shed 2 bases and J shed 6 bases, with 13 bases lying between them. Comments on this clone: Its antigen is not known.

Profiling relied on immunoSEQ multiplex PCR, and the TCRdb table lists in-frame clones only, not all of them. The profile covers about 94,000 clones, with roughly 89% appearing a single time and 0.65% to 0.85% taken by the ten largest. On cycle 4 day 1 and cycle 7 day 1, as well as at baseline, blood was sampled. J is TRBJ1-1 and V is TRBV7-2; no firm D call. Material: CD4+ or CD8+ T cells sorted from blood, obtained in a trial of the OX40 agonist ivuxolimab. This TCR came from an adult with an advanced solid tumor such as melanoma, head and neck, liver or kidney cancer. Here the CDR3 DNA reads TGTGCCAGCAGCTTAAATCGGGGTGGCGCTGAAGCTTTCTTT. Translating gives CASSLNRGGAEAFF.